Listed here are 2 T cell receptor beta chains from one sample, sequenced in a study of shared clonotypes between healthy human individuals. TCRdb's copy holds only in-frame clones and misses some; the assay was immunoSEQ multiplex PCR. The data contain just over 2,000,000 clones, roughly 96% of them singletons. Source material: naive CD4+ T cells sorted from blood. Documented subset: CD45RA+ positively selected. These TCRs come from a young man in good health.

The chain has TRBV5-8 and TRBJ2-3; TRBD2 matches at 14 bases. CDR3 length: 16 amino acids. The germline V gene has CDR1 SGHTS and CDR2 YDEGEE. V lost 4 bases to trimming and J lost 3 bases; unmatched junction nucleotides: 4. In DNA form, the CDR3 reads TGTGCCAGCAGCATGGGACTAGCGGGAGTAACAGATACGCAGTATTTT. Protein: CASSMGLAGVTDTQYF.

The chain links TRBV30 to TRBJ2-2; D call uncertain. The germline gives CDR1 GTSNPN, CDR2 SVGIG (reference sequence). V was cut by 4 bases and J by 2 bases, with 14 bases left in between. The CDR3 has 15 amino acids. CDR3 amino acids: CAWKVGRRNTGELFF. The CDR3 nucleotides are TGTGCCTGGAAGGTAGGGCGGAGAAACACCGGGGAGCTGTTTTTT.